This T cell receptor (beta chain) was sequenced for a study of vaccination and CD4 T cells after COVID-19. About the study: At a median around 100 days (range 35 to 161) after diagnosis, post-COVID samples were drawn. Study conclusions and caveats: In convalescent patients, a median roughly 90% of reactive clones appeared only post-vaccination.

TCRdb re-called the PCR reads with MiXCR, one entry per CDR3 protein. The data contain 20,000 to 25,000 distinct CDR3 sequences, more than 45% of them seen just once; the ten biggest clones take up approximately 0.99%. This clonotype was observed a few times. Its antigen is currently unknown. The CDR3 consists of 13 residues. V was shortened by 6 bases and J by 5 bases, with 11 bases between the two germline ends. Per the germline V gene, CDR1 is MNHNS and CDR2 is SASEGT. V and J are TRBV6-1 and TRBJ2-1, with D maybe TRBD1 (5 bases). This clonotype was obtained from a human donor who had recovered from COVID-19. Sample: CD4+ T cells from blood, taken before SARS-CoV-2 vaccination. CDR3 sequence reads: CASRTDNNNEQFF. The CDR3, as DNA: TGTGCCAGCAGGACGGACAACAACAATGAGCAGTTCTTC.